These 8 T cell receptor beta chains were sequenced from one sample in a study of blood T cell repertoires in COVID-19. Generated by immunoSEQ multiplex PCR, the TCRdb table keeps only in-frame clones and is missing some. The profile shows 130,000 to 150,000 clones, around 87% of them singletons. The sequencing sample was made of peripheral blood. All receptors derive from a woman aged 50 to 65 with active or convalescent COVID-19.

This chain connects TRBV7-9 to TRBJ2-1; D is perhaps TRBD2 (6 bases). CDR3 length: 17 residues. Trimming removed 4 bases from V and 1 base from J, with 17 bases in between. Germline V gives CDR1 SEHNR, CDR2 FQNEAQ (reference sequence). CDR3 nucleotides: TGTGCCAGCAGCTCATCAGAGGCGGGAAGGTCCTACAATGAGCAGTTCTTC. Its translation is CASSSSEAGRSYNEQFF.

The genes are TRBV6-5 and TRBJ2-1; D is uncertain. V dropped 4 bases and J dropped 9 bases, with 7 bases sitting between them. CDR3 length: 11 residues. Germline V lookup: CDR1 MNHEY, CDR2 SVGAGI. DNA for the CDR3: TGTGCCAGCAGTTCACCCGGTGAGCAGTTCTTC. It encodes CASSSPGEQFF.

The V call is TRBV5-1, the J call TRBJ2-3; 12 positions match TRBD2. The germline V gene has CDR1 SGHRS and CDR2 YFSETQ. The CDR3 is made up of 19 amino acids. V gave up 3 bases and J gave up 0 bases; unmatched junction bases: 11. In DNA, the CDR3 is TGCGCCAGCAGCTACCCTCTAGCGGGAGGGATTCCTAGCACAGATACGCAGTATTTT. Encoded protein: CASSYPLAGGIPSTDTQYF.

This clone was observed a handful of times. This chain uses TRBV4-3 with TRBJ2-2; D is ambiguous. The CDR3 is 16 residues long. Germline V gene data show CDR1 as LGHNA and CDR2 as YSLEER. Trimming stripped 0 bases from V and 5 bases from J, with 13 bases between. The CDR3 region is CASSQDLGSETGELFF. The CDR3 nucleotides are TGCGCCAGCAGCCAAGATCTCGGCAGCGAAACCGGGGAGCTGTTTTTT.

The J gene is TRBJ2-5, the V gene TRBV11-1; TRBD2 matches at 9 bases. The germline CDR1 and CDR2 sequences are SGHAT and FQDESV (reference sequence). This CDR3 has 15 residues. V lost 2 bases and J lost 5; bases outside the gene matches: 6. CDR3 coding DNA: TGTGCCAGCAGCTTACGCGGGAGGGCCGACGAGACCCAGTACTTC. Amino acids: CASSLRGRADETQYF.

The V call is TRBV6-2 or TRBV6-3, the J call TRBJ1-5, with 10 positions matching TRBD1. Germline values: CDR1 MNHEY, CDR2 SVGEGT. Losses at the gene ends were 4 bases for V and 3 bases for J; bases not matched to a gene: 6. The CDR3 runs 16 residues. The CDR3 region has the DNA TGTGCCAGCAGTTTAAGACAGGGGGCTACCAATCAGCCCCAGCATTTT. As protein: CASSLRQGATNQPQHF.

The chain couples TRBV28 to TRBJ1-4; 9 nucleotides agree with TRBD1. The J segment lost 7 bases and the V segment lost 5 bases, leaving 8 bases of the junction unmatched. The germline V gene encodes CDR1 MDHEN and CDR2 SYDVKM. The CDR3 runs 15 residues. The CDR3 reads CASSLSGQGSEKLFF. CDR3 nucleotide sequence: TGTGCCAGCAGTCTCAGTGGACAGGGGAGTGAAAAACTGTTTTTT.

The chain recombines TRBV30 with TRBJ1-1, with 8 bases identical to TRBD1. The CDR3 consists of 14 residues. Trimming removed 3 bases from V and 5 bases from J; junction bases left unmatched: 8. The germline CDR1 and CDR2 sequences are GTSNPN and SVGIG (reference sequence). The CDR3 protein is CAWRTGGGFTEAFF. The DNA for the CDR3 is TGTGCCTGGAGAACAGGGGGAGGTTTTACTGAAGCTTTCTTT.